Each of the 17 T cell receptor beta chains below was sequenced from the same sample in a study of tumor-infiltrating lymphocytes in primary liver carcinoma. Synthesis of TCR beta cDNA was carried out from 450 to 650 ng total RNA with a constant-region primer. Three nested multiplex PCR rounds of slightly modified ARM-PCR generated TCR beta libraries. Use of TRBV1-TRBV30 forward primers with a C-beta reverse primer characterized the first two PCR rounds, which lasted around 9 cycles each. TCRdb reprocessed the multiplex PCR reads via MiXCR and lists one record per CDR3 protein. The sample holds fewer than 350,000 distinct CDR3 sequences, more than 55% seen once. The researchers obtained blood RNA from unsorted whole blood and also extracted germline DNA. The sequencing sample was made of peripheral blood. Source of these receptors: a man aged 40-49 years with primary liver carcinoma and hepatitis B virus infection.

Turning to this clonotype: Since the CDR3 does not end with the conserved phenylalanine or tryptophan, this likely comes from a read error. V usage is TRBV10-3 and J usage is TRBJ2-7; D is possibly TRBD1 (5 bases). This CDR3 has 15 amino acids. Germline loops: CDR1 ENHRY, CDR2 SYGVKD. The V end lost 0 bases, the J end lost 6 bases, and 15 bases lay between the germline ends. The CDR3 DNA sequence: TGTGCCATCAGTGAGTCGTTAGGACAAGGTATCGAGCAGTACCTC. Its translation: CAISESLGQGIEQYL.

Note on this clonotype: The junction does not match germline at one end; this may be a read error. The rearrangement links TRBV29-1 to TRBJ2-7; a weak D match, TRBD2 (7 bases). The CDR3 spans 14 residues. Germline V lookup: CDR1 SQVTM, CDR2 ANQGSEA. CDR3 region: CSVQVTGGEGERYF. The CDR3 DNA reads as TGCAGCGTACAAGTTACGGGGGGCGAGGGCGAGCGGTACTTC.

As to this clonotype: This may arise from a read error, as a much more abundant clone is one base away. The chain employs TRBV10-3 and TRBJ2-3; possible D gene TRBD2, 6 bases. CDR1 and CDR2 from the germline V gene are ENHRY and SYGVKD. The CDR3 length is 14 residues. The CDR3 region is CAISAGERTDTQCF. In DNA form, the CDR3 reads TGTGCCATCAGTGCGGGAGAACGCACAGATACGCAGTGTTTT.

Note on this clonotype: This clone may be a read error of a much larger clone one base away. This chain uses TRBV4-1 with TRBJ1-4, with D possibly TRBD1 on 5 matching bases. Per the germline V gene, CDR1 is MGHRA and CDR2 is YSYEKL. The CDR3 loop spans 14 amino acids. CDR3 loop: CASSPPGGEEKPFF. CDR3 in DNA: TGCGCCAGCAGCCCCCCCGGGGGTGAGGAAAAACCGTTTTTT.

As concerns this clonotype: The junction shows a germline mismatch at one end, possibly a read error. The rearrangement uses TRBV6-5 and TRBJ1-1, with D tentatively TRBD1 (5 bases). This CDR3 has 14 amino acids. Germline V CDR1 and CDR2: MNHEY, SVGAGI. The CDR3 DNA is TGTGCCAGCAGTTACGGGGGTGCGGGAAGTGAAACTTTCTTT. It translates to CASSYGGAGSETFF.

This rearrangement joins TRBV6-2 or TRBV6-3 to TRBJ2-3, with D uncertain. Germline lookup yields CDR1 MNHEY and CDR2 SVGEGT. The CDR3 is 13 residues long. Trimming removed 2 bases from V and 7 bases from J, with 10 bases in between. The CDR3: CASSYPGYNTQYF. The CDR3 bases are TGTGCCAGCAGTTACCCAGGTTACAATACGCAGTATTTT.

As concerns this clonotype: A read error may explain this, as a much larger clone is one base away. V gene TRBV12-3 or TRBV12-4 combines with J gene TRBJ2-4, with D maybe TRBD2 (5 bases). The CDR3 loop spans 15 amino acids. V was trimmed by 6 bases and J by 0 bases, leaving 12 bases between them. CDR3: CASSTLAIAKNIQYF. CDR3 DNA sequence: TGTGCCAGCAGCACCCTAGCCATAGCCAAAAACATTCAGTACTTC.

This clonotype showed up many times. The chain links TRBV5-5 to TRBJ1-2; D is perhaps TRBD1 (5 bases). The CDR3 is made up of 13 amino acids. The V and J ends lost 5 bases and 7 bases respectively, with 15 bases between them. Germline V gene data show CDR1 as SGHKS and CDR2 as YYEKEE (reference sequence). The CDR3 sequence is CASRVPGPSGYTF. The CDR3 DNA reads TGTGCCAGCAGGGTGCCGGGACCTTCTGGCTACACCTTC.

Regarding this clonotype: A read error may be the cause here, since a much bigger clone is one base away. The J gene is TRBJ2-2, the V gene TRBV6-2 or TRBV6-3; TRBD2 aligns across 13 bases. The germline CDR1 and CDR2 sequences are MNHEY and SVGEGT. The CDR3 loop spans 16 amino acids. The CDR3 region has the DNA TGTGCCAGCAGTCCCGGACTAGCGGGAGTCGGTGGGGAGCTGTTATTT. It encodes CASSPGLAGVGGELLF.

Concerning this clonotype itself: The final CDR3 position lacks the conserved phenylalanine or tryptophan, pointing to a likely read error. This chain uses TRBV29-1 with TRBJ2-3; D is perhaps TRBD1 or TRBD2 (5 bases each). Germline values: CDR1 SQVTM, CDR2 ANQGSEA. The CDR3 extends over 18 amino acids. DNA of the CDR3: TGCAGCATTGAACTTTTATTGCCGGGACGAGCTAGCACAGATACGCAGTATTTA. Translation: CSIELLLPGRASTDTQYL.

As to this clonotype: This may stem from a read error, because a much larger clone lies one nucleotide away. This chain uses TRBV12-5 with TRBJ2-3; D perhaps matches TRBD2 (6 bases). Germline CDR1 LGHNT, CDR2 FRNRAP. There are 14 residues in the CDR3. This chain's CDR3 is CGSGPGTFSDTQYF. CDR3 coding DNA: TGTGGTAGTGGTCCGGGGACTTTTTCAGATACGCAGTATTTT.

This clonotype was seen more than once but under ten times. The V call is TRBV28, the J call TRBJ1-5; D might be TRBD1 (5 bases). Germline loops: CDR1 MDHEN, CDR2 SYDVKM. Trimming shortened V by 4 bases and J by 5 bases, and 9 bases separated the two germline ends. The CDR3 contains 13 residues. The DNA for the CDR3 is TGTGCCAGCAGTTCCGGGGCGTATCAGCCCCAGCATTTT. This encodes CASSSGAYQPQHF.

This clonotype came up many times. The chain links TRBV4-3 to TRBJ1-6, with unresolved D. Looked up from germline, CDR1 is LGHNA and CDR2 is YSLEER. The V and J ends lost 4 bases and 7 bases respectively, with 11 bases between them. This CDR3 is 14 amino acids long. Here the CDR3 DNA reads TGCGCCAGCAGCCCCCTCGCGGGGAATTCACCCCTCCACTTT. Its protein is CASSPLAGNSPLHF.

Comments on this clonotype: A much larger clonotype is one base distant, so this may be a read error. As the CDR3 is not closed by the conserved phenylalanine or tryptophan, this likely results from a read error. The chain couples TRBV6-2 or TRBV6-3 to TRBJ2-1; 11 bases match TRBD2. J gave up 6 bases and V 9 bases, and 10 bases lay outside the gene matches. Germline V CDR1 and CDR2: MNHEY, SVGEGT. The CDR3 has 15 amino acids. The CDR3 coding sequence is TGTGCCAGTACTCCGGGGCTAGCGGGGGGCAATGAGCAGTTCTAC. Translation: CASTPGLAGGNEQFY.

The rearrangement joins TRBV30 to TRBJ2-2; the match to TRBD1 covers 7 bases. Germline assignment: CDR1 GTSNPN and CDR2 SVGIG (reference sequence). The CDR3 runs 18 residues. Trimming cost V 0 bases and J 4 bases; bases outside gene matches: 14. Here the CDR3 DNA reads TGTGCCTGGAGTGTAGGGGGCCCAGGCAGCAGGCGCACCGGGGAGCTGTTTTTT. This sequence encodes CAWSVGGPGSRRTGELFF.

This clonotype came up many times. The chain uses TRBV12-3 or TRBV12-4 and TRBJ2-7; 7 bases match TRBD2. J gave up 4 bases and V 3 bases, and 3 bases lay outside the gene matches. CDR3 size: 13 residues. CDR3 sequence reads: CASSLGTIYEQYF. The DNA of the CDR3 is TGTGCCAGCAGTTTGGGGACTATATACGAGCAGTACTTC.

This clonotype showed up many times. This rearrangement joins TRBV10-3 to TRBJ2-1; 9 bases are shared with TRBD2. Germline CDR1 ENHRY, CDR2 SYGVKD. The J segment lost 7 bases and the V segment lost 6 bases, leaving 13 bases of the junction unmatched. The CDR3 contains 16 residues. The CDR3 DNA sequence: TGTGCCATCAGCCCGGGAGGAGCGGGAGGCAGGAATGAGCAGTTCTTC. This codes for CAISPGGAGGRNEQFF.